The source of this TCR beta chain is a study of T cell responses to AZD1222 COVID-19 vaccine. Study at large: Second-dose recipients at about 4 or about 12 weeks were treated as one pooled group.

Method: immunoSEQ multiplex PCR; TCRdb's copy keeps in-frame clones and lacks some. The sample includes nearly 110,000 clones, about 89% seen only once; the top ten take 5.5% to 8.5%. The TCR sequence derives from an adult in good health. Sequences were derived from peripheral blood, sampled on day 0 of AZD1222 vaccination.

CDR3 sequence reads: CASSLNRVGGQETQYF. CDR3 nucleotides: TGTGCCAGCAGCTTGAATCGAGTAGGGGGACAAGAGACCCAGTACTTC. The chain joins TRBV5-4 to TRBJ2-5; D is perhaps TRBD1 (6 bases). This CDR3 spans 16 amino acids. V lost 1 base, J lost 2 bases, and 15 bases lay in between. Germline V gene data show CDR1 as SGHNT and CDR2 as YYREEE (reference sequence).